This section outlines one T cell receptor (beta chain) sequence together with its context. The sample comes from a study of blood T cell repertoires in COVID-19. Study-level information: Samples representing acute and convalescent COVID-19 were sourced from the United States, Italy and Spain.

Some clones are missing from TCRdb's copy, which holds only in-frame ones; the method was immunoSEQ multiplex PCR. The data contain 50,000 or so clones, over 85% of them seen just once; the ten biggest clones take up approximately 12%. CDR1 LNHDA and CDR2 SQIVND come from the germline V gene (reference sequence). V lost 2 bases, J lost 6 bases, and 17 bases lay in between. The CDR3 totals 16 residues. This receptor was taken from a man older than 75 with acute or convalescent COVID-19. The sequenced material came from peripheral blood. The chain combines TRBV19 with TRBJ2-1, with a weak D call TRBD2 (5 bases). The CDR3 region is CASSIIYRTESNEQFF. In nucleotides, the CDR3 is TGTGCCAGTAGTATAATTTATCGGACTGAAAGCAATGAGCAGTTCTTC.